These T cell receptor beta chains were read from a single sample in a study of OX40 agonist ivuxolimab in advanced cancers. This table comes from immunoSEQ multiplex PCR, and its TCRdb copy is limited to in-frame clones, with some not included. The table includes under 65,000 clones, roughly 90% detected once. Sequencing was performed on CD4+ or CD8+ T cells sorted from blood, taken in a trial of the OX40 agonist ivuxolimab. These receptors were obtained from an adult with an advanced solid tumor such as melanoma, head and neck, liver or kidney cancer. Each CDR3 is given with its conserved first and last residue. A D gene is named only where the DNA matches it firmly. Clone size is stated in some rows and not others, as once, few, many or a class when expanded.

V gene: TRBV9; D gene: TRBD2; clone size: once; J gene: TRBJ2-3; CDR3 DNA: TGTGCCAGCAGCGTGACCGGACTAGCGGGGGGTGGAACAGATACGCAGTATTTT; CDR3 protein: CASSVTGLAGGGTDTQYF
V gene: TRBV5-4; D gene: -; clone size: -; J gene: TRBJ2-7; CDR3 DNA: TGTGCCAGCAGCTTCGGGTCAGCATACGAGCAGTACTTC; CDR3 protein: CASSFGSAYEQYF
V gene: TRBV5-1; D gene: -; clone size: -; J gene: TRBJ2-7; CDR3 DNA: TGCGCCAGCAGGGACGAGGGACCCTACGAGCAGTACTTC; CDR3 protein: CASRDEGPYEQYF
V gene: TRBV29-1; D gene: -; clone size: -; J gene: TRBJ2-3; CDR3 DNA: TGCAGCGTTGAAGGAGGGTCGTCTTTAAGCACAGATACGCAGTATTTT; CDR3 protein: CSVEGGSSLSTDTQYF
V gene: TRBV27; D gene: TRBD1; clone size: -; J gene: TRBJ1-2; CDR3 DNA: TGTGCCAGCAGTTTAACCGGGACAGGGGCCTATGGCTACACCTTC; CDR3 protein: CASSLTGTGAYGYTF
V gene: TRBV13; D gene: -; clone size: -; J gene: TRBJ2-7; CDR3 DNA: TGTGCCAGCAGCCTACTTCACTACGAGCAGTACTTC; CDR3 protein: CASSLLHYEQYF
V gene: TRBV5-5; D gene: -; clone size: -; J gene: TRBJ2-7; CDR3 DNA: TGTGCCAGCAGCTTGGTTGGGGCCAAATACGAGCAGTACTTC; CDR3 protein: CASSLVGAKYEQYF
V gene: TRBV4-3; D gene: -; clone size: once; J gene: TRBJ1-2; CDR3 DNA: TGCGCCAGCAGCTCAGTCGGAATGAGAGGCTACACCTTC; CDR3 protein: CASSSVGMRGYTF
V gene: TRBV11-2; D gene: -; clone size: -; J gene: TRBJ1-2; CDR3 DNA: TGTGCCAGCAGCTTAGACAGGGCAGTGGACTATGGCTACACCTTC; CDR3 protein: CASSLDRAVDYGYTF
V gene: TRBV27; D gene: -; clone size: -; J gene: TRBJ2-3; CDR3 DNA: TGTGCCAGCAGTTTTAAACAGCCAGATACGCAGTATTTT; CDR3 protein: CASSFKQPDTQYF
V gene: TRBV6-1; D gene: TRBD1; clone size: -; J gene: TRBJ1-3; CDR3 DNA: TGTGCCAGCAGTGCCAGGGGGACAGACTTCTTTGGGAACACCATATATTTT; CDR3 protein: CASSARGTDFFGNTIYF
V gene: TRBV19; D gene: -; clone size: -; J gene: TRBJ1-1; CDR3 DNA: TGTGCCAGTGTTTCAATCGCCAAAGCTTTCTTT; CDR3 protein: CASVSIAKAFF
V gene: TRBV19; D gene: -; clone size: -; J gene: TRBJ2-7; CDR3 DNA: TGTGCCAGTAGCTACTCCAACGCGCCGTCCTACGAGCAGTACTTC; CDR3 protein: CASSYSNAPSYEQYF
V gene: TRBV7-9; D gene: -; clone size: -; J gene: TRBJ2-1; CDR3 DNA: TGTGCCAGCAGGGCGTACAATGAGCAGTTCTTC; CDR3 protein: CASRAYNEQFF
V gene: TRBV6-1; D gene: TRBD1; clone size: -; J gene: TRBJ2-1; CDR3 DNA: TGTGCCAGCAGTGAAATTGGGGACAGGTCCTACAATGAGCAGTTCTTC; CDR3 protein: CASSEIGDRSYNEQFF
V gene: TRBV7-9; D gene: TRBD1; clone size: -; J gene: TRBJ1-4; CDR3 DNA: TGTGCCAGCAGCTTAAACAGGGGGGTGAAACTGTTTTTT; CDR3 protein: CASSLNRGVKLFF
V gene: TRBV28; D gene: -; clone size: -; J gene: TRBJ1-1; CDR3 DNA: TGTGCCAGCAGTAACCATCAAAACATGAACACTGAAGCTTTCTTT; CDR3 protein: CASSNHQNMNTEAFF
V gene: TRBV7-8; D gene: -; clone size: -; J gene: TRBJ2-7; CDR3 DNA: TGTGCCAGCAGCCCCCTACTAGCTGCAAAATCCTACGAGCAGTACTTC; CDR3 protein: CASSPLLAAKSYEQYF
V gene: TRBV13; D gene: -; clone size: -; J gene: TRBJ1-2; CDR3 DNA: TGTGCCAGCAGTGACAGGCCTCTTAACTATGGCTACACCTTC; CDR3 protein: CASSDRPLNYGYTF
V gene: TRBV14; D gene: TRBD1; clone size: -; J gene: TRBJ2-7; CDR3 DNA: TGTGCCAGCACCCACAGGGGGCGCCTCTACGAGCAGTACTTC; CDR3 protein: CASTHRGRLYEQYF
V gene: TRBV10-3; D gene: TRBD2; clone size: -; J gene: TRBJ2-7; CDR3 DNA: TGTGCCATCAGTGATCCCCCAGCGGGGGGAGGCGAGCAGTACTTC; CDR3 protein: CAISDPPAGGGEQYF
V gene: TRBV6-5; D gene: TRBD1; clone size: -; J gene: TRBJ1-4; CDR3 DNA: TGTGCCAGCAGGGCAGGGGGCTGGGAAAAACTGTTTTTT; CDR3 protein: CASRAGGWEKLFF
V gene: TRBV7-8; D gene: -; clone size: -; J gene: TRBJ1-1; CDR3 DNA: TGTGCCAGCAGCCTCACACAGGCCCTAGCGGGTTACACTGAAGCTTTCTTT; CDR3 protein: CASSLTQALAGYTEAFF
V gene: TRBV6-6; D gene: -; clone size: once; J gene: TRBJ1-2; CDR3 DNA: TGTGCCAGCAGTTACTCGAACGGGAATGGCTACACCTTC; CDR3 protein: CASSYSNGNGYTF
V gene: TRBV27; D gene: -; clone size: -; J gene: TRBJ2-5; CDR3 DNA: TGTGCCAGCAGTTATGGGAGGTTTCAAGAGACCCAGTACTTC; CDR3 protein: CASSYGRFQETQYF
V gene: TRBV13; D gene: -; clone size: -; J gene: TRBJ2-7; CDR3 DNA: TGTGCCAGCAGCTTTCGGGGCAGGACCCTTCAGGACGAGCAGTACTTC; CDR3 protein: CASSFRGRTLQDEQYF
V gene: TRBV13; D gene: -; clone size: -; J gene: TRBJ1-1; CDR3 DNA: TGTGCCAGCAGCTCGGACAGTTCTATTGAAGCTTTCTTT; CDR3 protein: CASSSDSSIEAFF
V gene: TRBV19; D gene: -; clone size: once; J gene: TRBJ1-1; CDR3 DNA: TGTGCCAGTAGTATCAAGGACGGAACTGAAGCTTTCTTT; CDR3 protein: CASSIKDGTEAFF
V gene: TRBV11-2; D gene: TRBD2; clone size: -; J gene: TRBJ2-1; CDR3 DNA: TGTGCCAGCCAACTAGCGGGAGGGTACAATGAGCAGTTCTTC; CDR3 protein: CASQLAGGYNEQFF
V gene: TRBV7-7; D gene: TRBD2; clone size: -; J gene: TRBJ2-2; CDR3 DNA: TGTGCTAGCAGCTACTTTTTCGGACAGGGACTAGCGGGAGTGCGGAACACCGGGGAGCTGTTTTTT; CDR3 protein: CASSYFFGQGLAGVRNTGELFF
V gene: TRBV7-9; D gene: -; clone size: -; J gene: TRBJ2-7; CDR3 DNA: TGTGCCAGCAGCTTAACAGCCGAGTCTACCTACGAGCAGTACTTC; CDR3 protein: CASSLTAESTYEQYF
V gene: TRBV19; D gene: -; clone size: -; J gene: TRBJ2-2; CDR3 DNA: TGTGCCAGTAGTATTTTGGCAGCCAGGACCGGGGAGCTGTTTTTT; CDR3 protein: CASSILAARTGELFF
V gene: TRBV15; D gene: TRBD2; clone size: -; J gene: TRBJ2-5; CDR3 DNA: TGTGCCACCAGCAGAGATAGGGCGGGAGGGAGACAAGAGACCCAGTACTTC; CDR3 protein: CATSRDRAGGRQETQYF
V gene: TRBV5-1; D gene: -; clone size: -; J gene: TRBJ1-1; CDR3 DNA: TGCGCCAGCAGCTTATTGTTGGGCACTGAAGCTTTCTTT; CDR3 protein: CASSLLLGTEAFF
V gene: TRBV9; D gene: -; clone size: -; J gene: TRBJ2-1; CDR3 DNA: TGTGCCAGCAGCGTAGGAGGGGGGGCGGCGGGTGAGCAGTTCTTC; CDR3 protein: CASSVGGGAAGEQFF